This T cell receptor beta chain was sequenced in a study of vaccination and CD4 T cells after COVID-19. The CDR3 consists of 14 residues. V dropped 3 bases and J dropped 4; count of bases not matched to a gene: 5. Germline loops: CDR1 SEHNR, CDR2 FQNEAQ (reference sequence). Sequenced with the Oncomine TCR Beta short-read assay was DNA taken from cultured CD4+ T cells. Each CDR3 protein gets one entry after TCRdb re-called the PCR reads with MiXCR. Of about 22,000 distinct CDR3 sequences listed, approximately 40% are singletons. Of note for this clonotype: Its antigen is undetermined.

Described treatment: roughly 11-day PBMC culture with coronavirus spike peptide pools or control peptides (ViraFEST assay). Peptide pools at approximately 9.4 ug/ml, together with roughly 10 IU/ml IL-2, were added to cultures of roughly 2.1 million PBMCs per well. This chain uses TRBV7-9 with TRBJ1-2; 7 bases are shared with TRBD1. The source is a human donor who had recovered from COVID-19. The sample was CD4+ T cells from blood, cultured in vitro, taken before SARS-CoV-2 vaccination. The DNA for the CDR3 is TGTGCCAGCAGCTTCCAACAGGGGTTCTATGGCTACACCTTC. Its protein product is CASSFQQGFYGYTF. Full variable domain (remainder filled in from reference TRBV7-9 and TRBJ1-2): DTGVSQNPRHKITKRGQNVTFRCDPISEHNRLYWYRQTLGQGPEFLTYFQNEAQLEKSRLLSDRFSAERPKGSFSTLEIQRTEQGDSAMYLCASSFQQGFYGYTFGSGTRLTVV.